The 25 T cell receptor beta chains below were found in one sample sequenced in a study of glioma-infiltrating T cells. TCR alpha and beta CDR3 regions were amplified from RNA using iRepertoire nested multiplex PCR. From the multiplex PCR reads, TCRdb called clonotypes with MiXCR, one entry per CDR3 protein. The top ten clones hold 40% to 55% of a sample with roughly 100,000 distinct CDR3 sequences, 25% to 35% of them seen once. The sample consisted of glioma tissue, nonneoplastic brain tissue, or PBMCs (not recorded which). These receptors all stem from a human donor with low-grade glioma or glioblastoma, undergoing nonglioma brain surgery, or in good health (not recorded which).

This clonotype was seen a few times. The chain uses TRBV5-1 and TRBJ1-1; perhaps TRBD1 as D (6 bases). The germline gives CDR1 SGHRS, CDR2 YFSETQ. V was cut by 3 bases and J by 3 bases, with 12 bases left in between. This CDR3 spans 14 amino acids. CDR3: CASSSETGYTEAFF. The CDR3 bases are TGCGCCAGCAGCTCCGAAACAGGGTACACTGAAGCTTTCTTT.

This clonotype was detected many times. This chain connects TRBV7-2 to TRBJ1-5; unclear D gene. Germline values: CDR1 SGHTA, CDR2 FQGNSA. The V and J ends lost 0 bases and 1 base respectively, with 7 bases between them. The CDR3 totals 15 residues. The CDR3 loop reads CASSLAGRSNQPQHF. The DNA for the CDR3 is TGTGCCAGCAGCTTAGCAGGGAGAAGCAATCAGCCCCAGCATTTT.

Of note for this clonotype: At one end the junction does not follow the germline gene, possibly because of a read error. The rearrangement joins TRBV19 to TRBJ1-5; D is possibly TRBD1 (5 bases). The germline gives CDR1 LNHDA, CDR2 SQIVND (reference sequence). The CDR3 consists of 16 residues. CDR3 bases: TGTACCAGTACCGATGGGACGTACAATAGCAATCAGCCCCAGCATTTT. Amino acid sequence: CTSTDGTYNSNQPQHF.

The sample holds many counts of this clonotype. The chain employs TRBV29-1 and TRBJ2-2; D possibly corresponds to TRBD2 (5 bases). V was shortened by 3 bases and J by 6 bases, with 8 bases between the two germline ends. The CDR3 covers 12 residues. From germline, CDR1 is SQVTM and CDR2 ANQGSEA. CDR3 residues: CSVEGSPGELFF. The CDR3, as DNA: TGCAGCGTTGAGGGGAGCCCCGGGGAGCTGTTTTTT.

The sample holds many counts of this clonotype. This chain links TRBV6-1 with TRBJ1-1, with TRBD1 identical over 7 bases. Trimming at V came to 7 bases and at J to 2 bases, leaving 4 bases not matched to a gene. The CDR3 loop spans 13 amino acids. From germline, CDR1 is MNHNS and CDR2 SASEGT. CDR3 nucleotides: TGTGCCAGCACTGACAGGGTCAACACTGAAGCTTTCTTT. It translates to CASTDRVNTEAFF.

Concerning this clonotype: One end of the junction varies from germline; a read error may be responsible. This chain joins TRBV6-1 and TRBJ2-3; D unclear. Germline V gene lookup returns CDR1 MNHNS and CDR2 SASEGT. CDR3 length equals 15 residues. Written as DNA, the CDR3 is TGTGCCAGCAGTGAACGGGCAGGTAGCACAGATACGCAGTCTTTT. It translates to CASSERAGSTDTQSF.

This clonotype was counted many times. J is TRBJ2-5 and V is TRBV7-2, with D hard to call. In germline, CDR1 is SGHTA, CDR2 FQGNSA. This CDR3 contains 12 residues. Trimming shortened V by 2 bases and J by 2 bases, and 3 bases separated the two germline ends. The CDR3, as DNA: TGTGCCAGCAGCTTAACACAAGAGACCCAGTACTTC. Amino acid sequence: CASSLTQETQYF.

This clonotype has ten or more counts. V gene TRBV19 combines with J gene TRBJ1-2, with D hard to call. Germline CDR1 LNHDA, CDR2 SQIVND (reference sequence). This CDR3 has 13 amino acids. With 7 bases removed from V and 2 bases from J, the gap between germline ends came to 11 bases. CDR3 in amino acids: CASKSRYNYGYTF. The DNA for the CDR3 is TGTGCCAGTAAATCCCGGTACAACTATGGCTACACCTTC.

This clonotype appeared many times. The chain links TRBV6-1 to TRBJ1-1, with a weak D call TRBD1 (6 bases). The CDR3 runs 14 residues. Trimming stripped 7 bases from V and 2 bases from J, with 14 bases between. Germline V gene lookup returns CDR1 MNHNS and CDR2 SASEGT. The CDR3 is CASTPEGGNTEAFF. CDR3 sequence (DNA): TGTGCCAGCACTCCCGAGGGGGGAAACACTGAAGCTTTCTTT.

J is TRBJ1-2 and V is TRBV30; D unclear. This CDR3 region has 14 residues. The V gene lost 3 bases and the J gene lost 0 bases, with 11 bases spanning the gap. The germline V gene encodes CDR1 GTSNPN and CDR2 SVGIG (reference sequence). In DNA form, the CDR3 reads TGTGCCTGGAGCTCGATCCCATCTAACTATGGCTACACCTTC. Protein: CAWSSIPSNYGYTF. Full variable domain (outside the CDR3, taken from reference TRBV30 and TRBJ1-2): SQTIHQWPATLVQPVGSPLSLECTVEGTSNPNLYWYRQAAGRGLQLLFYSVGIGQISSEVPQNLSASRPQDRQFILSSKKLLLSDSGFYLCAWSSIPSNYGYTFGSGTRLTVV.

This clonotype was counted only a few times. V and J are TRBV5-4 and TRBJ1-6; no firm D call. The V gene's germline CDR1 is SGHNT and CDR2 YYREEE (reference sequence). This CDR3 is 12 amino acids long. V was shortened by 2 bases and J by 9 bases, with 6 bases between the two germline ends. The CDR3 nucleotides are TGTGCCAGCAGCTTCCCGCCTTCACCCCTCCACTTT. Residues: CASSFPPSPLHF. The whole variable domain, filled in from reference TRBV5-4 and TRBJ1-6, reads ETGVTQSPTHLIKTRGQQVTLRCSSQSGHNTVSWYQQALGQGPQFIFQYYREEENGRGNFPPRFSGLQFPNYSSELNVNALELDDSALYLCASSFPPSPLHFGNGTRLTVT.

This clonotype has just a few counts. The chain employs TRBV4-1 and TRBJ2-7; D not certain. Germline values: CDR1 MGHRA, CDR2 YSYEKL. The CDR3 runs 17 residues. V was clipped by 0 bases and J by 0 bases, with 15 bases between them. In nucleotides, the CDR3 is TGCGCCAGCAGCCAAGATAATTGGACGGTAAGCTCCTACGAGCAGTACTTC. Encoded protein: CASSQDNWTVSSYEQYF.

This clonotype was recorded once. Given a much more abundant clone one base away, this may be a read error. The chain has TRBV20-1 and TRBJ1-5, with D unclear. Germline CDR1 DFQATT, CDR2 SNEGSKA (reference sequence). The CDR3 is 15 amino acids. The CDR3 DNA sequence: TGCAGTGCTAGAGCATTAAGGGCCGGCAATCAGGCCCAGCATTTT. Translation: CSARALRAGNQAQHF.

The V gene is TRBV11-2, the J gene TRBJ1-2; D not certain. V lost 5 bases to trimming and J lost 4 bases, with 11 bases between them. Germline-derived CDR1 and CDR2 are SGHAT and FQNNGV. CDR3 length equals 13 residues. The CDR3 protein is CASSPGRLYGYTF. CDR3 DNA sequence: TGTGCCAGCAGCCCCGGCCGGCTCTATGGCTACACCTTC.

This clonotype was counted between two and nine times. CDR3 sequence reads: CASSWGRNEQYF. In DNA form, the CDR3 reads TGTGCCAGCAGCTGGGGACGAAACGAGCAGTACTTC. The chain combines TRBV7-6 with TRBJ2-7; D is tentatively TRBD1 or TRBD2 (5 bases each). Germline V CDR1 and CDR2: SGHVS, FNYEAQ. This CDR3 region has 12 residues. Between the trimmed V and J ends, which lost 4 bases and 5 bases, there was a span of 9 bases.

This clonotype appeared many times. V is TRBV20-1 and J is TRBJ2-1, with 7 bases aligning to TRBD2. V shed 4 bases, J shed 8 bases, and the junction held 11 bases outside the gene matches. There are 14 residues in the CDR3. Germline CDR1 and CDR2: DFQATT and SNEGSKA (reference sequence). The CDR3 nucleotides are TGCAGTGCTACCAACGGACTAGTCGACTATGAGCAGTTCTTC. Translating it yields CSATNGLVDYEQFF.

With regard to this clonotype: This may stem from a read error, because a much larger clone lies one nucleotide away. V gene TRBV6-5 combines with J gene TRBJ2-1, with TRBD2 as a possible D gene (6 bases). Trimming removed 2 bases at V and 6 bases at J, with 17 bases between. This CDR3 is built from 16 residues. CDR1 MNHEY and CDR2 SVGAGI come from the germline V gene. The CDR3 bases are TGTGCCAGCAGTTACCGTTTAGCGGTGGGGATCAATGAGCAGTTCTTC. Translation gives CASSYRLAVGINEQFF.

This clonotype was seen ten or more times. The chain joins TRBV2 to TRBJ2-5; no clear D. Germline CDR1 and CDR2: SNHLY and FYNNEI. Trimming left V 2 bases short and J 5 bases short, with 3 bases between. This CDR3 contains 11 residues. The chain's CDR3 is CASSEIETQYF. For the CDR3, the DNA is TGTGCCAGCAGTGAAATTGAGACCCAGTACTTC.

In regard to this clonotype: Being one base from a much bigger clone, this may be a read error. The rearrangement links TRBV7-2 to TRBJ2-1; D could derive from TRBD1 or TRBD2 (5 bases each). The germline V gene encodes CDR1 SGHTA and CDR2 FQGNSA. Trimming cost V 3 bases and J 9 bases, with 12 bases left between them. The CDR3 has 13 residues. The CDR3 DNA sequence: TGTGCCAGCAGCTTCGGGACCGTCAGTGAGCAGTTCTTC. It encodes CASSFGTVSEQFF.

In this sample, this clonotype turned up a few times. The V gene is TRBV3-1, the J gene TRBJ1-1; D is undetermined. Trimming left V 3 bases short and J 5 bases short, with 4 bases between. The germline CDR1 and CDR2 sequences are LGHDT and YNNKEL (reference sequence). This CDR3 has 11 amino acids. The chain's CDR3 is CASSQLTEAFF. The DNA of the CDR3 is TGTGCCAGCAGCCAGCTAACTGAAGCTTTCTTT.

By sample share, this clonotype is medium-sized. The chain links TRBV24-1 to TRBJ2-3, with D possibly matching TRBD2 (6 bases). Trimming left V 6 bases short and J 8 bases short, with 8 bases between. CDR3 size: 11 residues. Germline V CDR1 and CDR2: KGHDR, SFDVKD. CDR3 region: CATSSGGTQYF. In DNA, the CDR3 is TGTGCCACCAGTTCCGGGGGTACGCAGTATTTT.

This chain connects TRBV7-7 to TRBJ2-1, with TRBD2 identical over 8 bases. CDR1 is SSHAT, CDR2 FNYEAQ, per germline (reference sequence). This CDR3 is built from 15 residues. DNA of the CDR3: TGTGCTAGGAGCTCCGGAGAGCGGGGGTACAATGAGCAGTTCTTC. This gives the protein CARSSGERGYNEQFF.

CDR3 DNA sequence: TGTGCCAGCAGCCGTCCGGTTATAGAGACCCAGTACTTC. It is translated as CASSRPVIETQYF. The chain links TRBV3-1 to TRBJ2-5; D is uncertain. The CDR3 is 13 amino acids. V dropped 4 bases and J dropped 4 bases, with 10 bases sitting between them. Germline CDR1 LGHDT, CDR2 YNNKEL (reference sequence).

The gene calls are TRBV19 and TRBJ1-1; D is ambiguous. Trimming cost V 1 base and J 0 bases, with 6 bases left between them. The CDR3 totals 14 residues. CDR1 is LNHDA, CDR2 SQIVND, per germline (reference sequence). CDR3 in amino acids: CASSIVGVNTEAFF. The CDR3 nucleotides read TGTGCCAGTAGTATAGTCGGCGTGAACACTGAAGCTTTCTTT.

The CDR3: CASSPLAGRDTQYF. In nucleotides, the CDR3 is TGTGCCAGCTCACCGCTAGCGGGGAGGGATACGCAGTATTTT. The chain joins TRBV18 to TRBJ2-3, with 9 bases lining up with TRBD2. This CDR3 region has 14 residues. The germline V gene encodes CDR1 KGHSH and CDR2 LQKENI. The V and J ends lost 3 bases and 6 bases, in that order; junction bases with no gene match: 4.